This T cell receptor beta chain was obtained from a study of T cell responses to AZD1222 COVID-19 vaccine. Study-wide results and caveats: The repertoires were collected only after the peak T cell response. Regions left unmutated in variants are reportedly the target of nearly half of spike-specific TCRs.

Profiled with immunoSEQ multiplex PCR; TCRdb holds only in-frame clones, not every one. The sample lists 55,000 to 65,000 clones, 65% to 80% seen once, with less than 4% in the top ten. Notes on this clone: The antigen is unknown.

The CDR3 totals 14 residues. Germline CDR1 reads WSHSY; CDR2 reads SAAADI. V shed 6 bases and J shed 2 bases, with 14 bases lying between them. The specimen comprised peripheral blood, sampled 28 days after the second AZD1222 dose. This sequence was found in an adult who received the AZD1222 COVID-19 vaccine. The J gene is TRBJ2-7, the V gene TRBV10-2; no reliable D call. The CDR3 loop reads CASRSPRHPYEQYF. DNA for the CDR3: TGCGCCAGCAGATCCCCCCGACACCCCTACGAGCAGTACTTC.